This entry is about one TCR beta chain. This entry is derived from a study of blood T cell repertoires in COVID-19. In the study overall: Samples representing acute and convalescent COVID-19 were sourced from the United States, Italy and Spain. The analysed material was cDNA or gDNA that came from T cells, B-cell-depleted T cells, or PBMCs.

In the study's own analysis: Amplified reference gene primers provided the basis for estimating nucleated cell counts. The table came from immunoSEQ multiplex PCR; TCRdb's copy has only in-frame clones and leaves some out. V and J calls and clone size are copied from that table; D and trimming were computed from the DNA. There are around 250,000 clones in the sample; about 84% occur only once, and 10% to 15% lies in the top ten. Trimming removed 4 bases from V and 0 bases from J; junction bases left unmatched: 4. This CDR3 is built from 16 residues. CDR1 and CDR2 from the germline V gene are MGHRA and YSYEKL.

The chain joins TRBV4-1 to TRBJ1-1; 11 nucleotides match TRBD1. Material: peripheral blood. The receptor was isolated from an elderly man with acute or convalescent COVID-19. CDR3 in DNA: TGCGCCAGCAGCCCGGGACAGGGGGAAGTGAACACTGAAGCTTTCTTT. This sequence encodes CASSPGQGEVNTEAFF.